One and the same sample provided the 9 T cell receptor beta chains below, sequenced in a study of T cell responses to AZD1222 COVID-19 vaccine. Method: immunoSEQ multiplex PCR; TCRdb's copy keeps in-frame clones and lacks some. The table lists around 130,000 clones, more than 90% of them singletons. Material: peripheral blood, obtained 28 days after the second AZD1222 dose. Receptors were obtained from an adult who received the AZD1222 COVID-19 vaccine.

This chain's CDR3 is CASRFLGGGPYEQYF. In DNA form, the CDR3 reads TGTGCCAGCAGGTTCCTCGGGGGGGGCCCCTACGAGCAGTACTTC. This chain uses TRBV2 with TRBJ2-7, with TRBD2 matching 8 bases. Germline V gene data show CDR1 as SNHLY and CDR2 as FYNNEI. J lost 2 bases, V lost 6 bases, and 9 bases had no gene match. CDR3 length equals 15 residues.

The rearrangement links TRBV11-2 to TRBJ1-1, with a weak D call TRBD1 (6 bases). The V end lost 5 bases, the J end lost 0 bases, and 16 bases lay between the germline ends. CDR1 is SGHAT and CDR2 is FQNNGV in the germline V gene. The CDR3 covers 16 residues. CDR3 protein: CASSTQAGTLNTEAFF. In nucleotides, the CDR3 is TGTGCCAGCAGCACACAAGCCGGGACACTGAACACTGAAGCTTTCTTT.

The V call is TRBV2, the J call TRBJ1-5; D is unresolved. V shed 3 bases and J shed 0 bases, with 18 bases lying between them. This CDR3 is built from 18 residues. CDR1 is SNHLY and CDR2 is FYNNEI in the germline V gene. The CDR3: CASSDIGDGSYSNQPQHF. The CDR3 region has the DNA TGTGCCAGCAGTGACATCGGCGACGGATCATATAGCAATCAGCCCCAGCATTTT.

The chain carries TRBV27 and TRBJ1-6; the D gene is possibly TRBD1 (5 bases). Trimming took 6 bases from V and 0 from J, leaving 18 bases between them. The CDR3 has 18 residues. Germline CDR1 and CDR2: MNHEY and SMNVEV (reference sequence). CDR3 region: CASSQRGGASSYNSPLHF. Here the CDR3 DNA reads TGTGCCAGCAGCCAACGGGGAGGGGCTAGCTCCTATAATTCACCCCTCCACTTT.

This rearrangement joins TRBV30 to TRBJ1-2, with D maybe TRBD1 (6 bases). From germline, CDR1 is GTSNPN and CDR2 SVGIG (reference sequence). The CDR3 is 14 amino acids. Trimming cost V 3 bases and J 0 bases, with 11 bases left between them. This CDR3 reads CAWRRTAANYGYTF. The CDR3 DNA is TGTGCCTGGAGGAGGACAGCTGCTAACTATGGCTACACCTTC.

The rearrangement links TRBV6-5 to TRBJ2-3; D is uncertain. V was clipped by 9 bases and J by 1 base, with 17 bases between them. Germline values: CDR1 MNHEY, CDR2 SVGAGI. There are 15 residues in the CDR3. The CDR3 loop reads CASVDLNEGTDTQYF. CDR3 nucleotides: TGTGCCAGTGTTGACCTGAACGAGGGCACAGATACGCAGTATTTT.

This rearrangement joins TRBV19 to TRBJ1-3; D is undetermined. V lost 2 bases, J lost 0 bases, and 20 bases lay in between. The CDR3 contains 19 residues. Germline CDR1 reads LNHDA; CDR2 reads SQIVND (reference sequence). Written as DNA, the CDR3 is TGTGCCAGTAGTATAAAAGGAGCTGGGGTCCCCCCCTCTGGAAACACCATATATTTT. It is translated as CASSIKGAGVPPSGNTIYF.

The rearrangement joins TRBV18 to TRBJ2-3; 7 bases fit TRBD1. Germline CDR1 KGHSH, CDR2 LQKENI. The V segment lost 6 bases and the J segment 2 bases; nucleotides outside the gene matches: 5. CDR3 length: 14 residues. CDR3 protein: CASSRGIITDTQYF. The CDR3 nucleotides are TGTGCCAGCTCCAGGGGGATTATCACAGATACGCAGTATTTT.

V is TRBV28 and J is TRBJ2-1, with D perhaps assigned TRBD1 or TRBD2 (5 bases each). CDR3 size: 17 residues. Germline-derived CDR1 and CDR2 are MDHEN and SYDVKM. Trimming took off 4 bases at V and 3 bases at J, with 19 bases between the two ends. The CDR3 DNA follows: TGTGCCAGCAGTTCCCGGGACGGTCTGGCCCACTACAATGAGCAGTTCTTC. Translated, it gives CASSSRDGLAHYNEQFF. The full variable domain, its missing parts supplied by reference TRBV28 and TRBJ2-1, is DVKVTQSSRYLVKRTGEKVFLECVQDMDHENMFWYRQDPGLGLRLIYFSYDVKMKEKGDIPEGYSVSREKKERFSLILESASTNQTSMYLCASSSRDGLAHYNEQFFGPGTRLTVL.